What follows are 26 T cell receptor beta chains derived from one specimen sequenced in a study of early T cells in non-severe SARS-CoV-2 infection. TCRdb called the 5' RACE reads again in MiXCR, with one record for every CDR3 protein. The sample shows 100,000 to 150,000 distinct CDR3 sequences, more than 13% of them seen only once. The sequenced material came from whole blood. Receptors were obtained from an adult who was a healthcare worker with PCR-confirmed SARS-CoV-2 infection or an uninfected control (not recorded which).

This clonotype was observed a few times. The CDR3 DNA follows: TGTGCCAGCAGCTTTTTCCCCCCCAAACGGGGCTACACCTTC. The encoded protein is CASSFFPPKRGYTF. The chain recombines TRBV7-3 with TRBJ1-2; no definite D call. This CDR3 has 14 residues. Germline values: CDR1 SGHTA, CDR2 FQGTGA. Between the trimmed V and J ends, which lost 3 bases and 8 bases, there was a span of 16 bases.

This sequence joins TRBV18 and TRBJ1-4, with 7 nucleotides matching TRBD1. The CDR3 contains 15 residues. The germline CDR1 and CDR2 sequences are KGHSH and LQKENI. The V segment lost 6 bases and the J segment 1 base; nucleotides outside the gene matches: 5. In DNA form, the CDR3 reads TGTGCCAGCTCTCTACGACAGGGAACTAATGAAAAACTGTTTTTT. Translation: CASSLRQGTNEKLFF.

The chain couples TRBV7-9 to TRBJ1-2, with a possible D match to TRBD1 (5 bases). The CDR3 is 15 amino acids. The V gene lost 3 bases and the J gene lost 1 base, with 12 bases spanning the gap. Germline CDR1 and CDR2: SEHNR and FQNEAQ (reference sequence). The CDR3: CASSFSGGGNYGYTF. In DNA, the CDR3 is TGTGCCAGCAGCTTCTCCGGGGGAGGTAACTATGGCTACACCTTC.

This clonotype was seen a handful of times. The chain has TRBV27 and TRBJ1-5; the D gene is possibly TRBD1 (6 bases). Trimming left V 2 bases short and J 4 bases short, with 15 bases between. The CDR3 spans 16 residues. Germline V gene data show CDR1 as MNHEY and CDR2 as SMNVEV (reference sequence). The CDR3, as DNA: TGTGCCAGCAGTTTACTGGGGGGCGCCCAGAATCAGCCCCAGCATTTT. Its protein product is CASSLLGGAQNQPQHF.

The rearrangement joins TRBV6-6 to TRBJ1-1; D may be TRBD1 (6 bases). The CDR3 totals 16 residues. V lost 0 bases and J lost 0, with 11 bases in between. The V gene's germline CDR1 is MNHNY and CDR2 SVGAGI (reference sequence). In DNA form, the CDR3 reads TGTGCCAGCAGTTACTCCGGACAGACCATGAACACTGAAGCTTTCTTT. This encodes CASSYSGQTMNTEAFF.

This clonotype showed up just a few times. The chain joins TRBV5-4 to TRBJ2-2, with D possibly TRBD1 on 6 matching bases. The CDR3 spans 15 residues. CDR1 is SGHNT and CDR2 is YYREEE in the germline V gene (reference sequence). With 2 bases removed from V and 1 base from J, the gap between germline ends came to 9 bases. In nucleotides, the CDR3 is TGTGCCAGCAGCTTCGGACAGCTGAACACCGGGGAGCTGTTTTTT. Translated, it gives CASSFGQLNTGELFF.

The chain is built from TRBV29-1 and TRBJ2-7; 10 nucleotides match TRBD1. The V gene end was trimmed by 5 bases and the J gene end by 2 bases; junction bases not matched to a gene: 9. This CDR3 is 15 amino acids long. Germline CDR1 SQVTM, CDR2 ANQGSEA. The CDR3 DNA reads TGCAGCGTTTATCCGGGACAGGGGATTCCCTACGAGCAGTACTTC. Translating it yields CSVYPGQGIPYEQYF.

This rearrangement joins TRBV6-1 to TRBJ2-7; no clear D. Per germline, CDR1 MNHNS and CDR2 SASEGT. The CDR3 spans 12 residues. V was shortened by 6 bases and J by 2 bases, with 8 bases between the two germline ends. The CDR3 here is CASRNRAYEQYF. CDR3 bases: TGTGCCAGCAGGAATAGGGCCTACGAGCAGTACTTC.

This clonotype occurred a few times. The CDR3 DNA sequence: TGTGCCAGCAGCTTTAGACTAGCGGGGCAGCACTACGAGCAGTACTTC. This gives the protein CASSFRLAGQHYEQYF. V and J are TRBV13 and TRBJ2-7, with 11 bases identical to TRBD2. V lost 3 bases and J lost 3; bases outside the gene matches: 7. The CDR3 consists of 16 residues. Germline CDR1 is PRHDT and CDR2 is FYEKMQ (reference sequence).

This clonotype has just a few counts. The chain couples TRBV5-1 to TRBJ1-1, with TRBD1 as a possible D gene (5 bases). V dropped 0 bases and J dropped 4 bases, with 19 bases sitting between them. Germline values: CDR1 SGHRS, CDR2 YFSETQ. This CDR3 spans 17 amino acids. The DNA for the CDR3 is TGCGCCAGCAGCTTGGTGGTGGACACGACAGCGGCCACTGAAGCTTTCTTT. Encoded protein: CASSLVVDTTAATEAFF.

This clonotype was detected only a few times. The DNA for the CDR3 is TGTGCCAGCATTTCCCAGACTGAAGCTTTCTTT. Residues: CASISQTEAFF. The chain joins TRBV28 to TRBJ1-1, with unresolved D. The germline CDR1 and CDR2 sequences are MDHEN and SYDVKM. V gave up 7 bases and J gave up 5 bases, with 8 bases separating them. CDR3 length equals 11 residues.

This clonotype came up a few times. The chain has TRBV7-8 and TRBJ1-1; TRBD1 is a possible D gene (5 bases). The V gene's germline CDR1 is SGHVS and CDR2 FQNEAQ. Trimming shortened V by 2 bases and J by 8 bases, and 9 bases separated the two germline ends. The CDR3 runs to 12 residues. The CDR3 region is CASSLFEGEAFF. CDR3 bases: TGTGCCAGCAGCTTATTCGAGGGGGAAGCTTTCTTT.

In its sample, this clonotype was seen a few times. This chain connects TRBV18 to TRBJ1-1; D is perhaps TRBD1 (5 bases). The CDR3 is 13 amino acids. In germline, CDR1 is KGHSH, CDR2 LQKENI. V lost 8 bases and J lost 3, with 13 bases in between. The CDR3 region is CASAQLGDTEAFF. The CDR3 nucleotides read TGTGCCAGCGCCCAATTGGGGGACACTGAAGCTTTCTTT.

This clonotype appeared many times. The chain uses TRBV27 and TRBJ2-7; perhaps TRBD2 as D (5 bases). This CDR3 region has 15 residues. Trimming left V 3 bases short and J 1 base short, with 13 bases between. Germline V gene data show CDR1 as MNHEY and CDR2 as SMNVEV (reference sequence). CDR3 in amino acids: CASSFFAGTSYEQYF. The CDR3, as DNA: TGTGCCAGCAGTTTTTTTGCGGGCACATCCTACGAGCAGTACTTC.

This clonotype has more than one count but fewer than ten. The chain carries TRBV20-1 and TRBJ2-1, with 8 nucleotides matching TRBD1. The CDR3 contains 14 residues. The germline V gene encodes CDR1 DFQATT and CDR2 SNEGSKA (reference sequence). With 5 bases clipped from V and 4 bases from J, the junction kept 7 bases outside the gene matches. CDR3 nucleotide sequence: TGCAGTGCTTGGGGTGGGGACAGGTACAATGAGCAGTTCTTC. It yields the protein CSAWGGDRYNEQFF.

V is TRBV18 and J is TRBJ2-3; 8 bases align to TRBD2. The CDR3 runs to 16 residues. The junction had 10 bases not matched to a gene; V was cut back by 2 bases and J by 6 bases. Looked up from germline, CDR1 is KGHSH and CDR2 is LQKENI. Here the CDR3 reads CASSPRSGGSGDTQYF. The CDR3 nucleotides read TGTGCCAGCTCACCAAGGTCGGGGGGGTCAGGCGATACGCAGTATTTT.

The V gene is TRBV2, the J gene TRBJ2-2; no reliable D call. Trimming left V 8 bases short and J 0 bases short, with 7 bases between. The CDR3 length is 13 residues. Looked up from germline, CDR1 is SNHLY and CDR2 is FYNNEI. The CDR3 loop reads CASVGSNTGELFF. The CDR3 DNA is TGTGCCAGCGTGGGATCGAACACCGGGGAGCTGTTTTTT.

The rearrangement uses TRBV6-2 or TRBV6-3 and TRBJ2-5; TRBD2 aligns across 7 bases. Germline lookup yields CDR1 MNHEY and CDR2 SVGEGT. V dropped 6 bases and J dropped 2; count of bases not matched to a gene: 6. CDR3 length equals 14 residues. DNA of the CDR3: TGTGCCAGCAGGCCTCCGGGGGGACAAGAGACCCAGTACTTC. Protein sequence: CASRPPGGQETQYF.

This clonotype was observed many times. The rearrangement links TRBV12-5 to TRBJ1-1, with D hard to call. Germline loops: CDR1 LGHNT, CDR2 FRNRAP. Trimming removed 1 base from V and 0 bases from J, with 6 bases in between. CDR3 length: 14 amino acids. The CDR3 reads CASGLEGLNTEAFF. In DNA form, the CDR3 reads TGTGCTAGTGGTTTGGAGGGTCTGAACACTGAAGCTTTCTTT.

This clonotype was recorded a few times. V usage is TRBV30 and J usage is TRBJ1-2; perhaps TRBD1 as D (5 bases). This CDR3 is built from 17 residues. Germline lookup yields CDR1 GTSNPN and CDR2 SVGIG (reference sequence). Trimming cost V 6 bases and J 3 bases, with 26 bases left between them. The CDR3 DNA sequence: TGTGCCTGCTCACCCATATTTATGTCAGGGAAGGACTATGGCTACACCTTC. This sequence encodes CACSPIFMSGKDYGYTF.

V and J are TRBV7-2 and TRBJ2-7; no clear D gene. The CDR3 length is 12 residues. The V gene's germline CDR1 is SGHTA and CDR2 FQGNSA. The V gene lost 1 base and the J gene lost 4 bases, with 5 bases spanning the gap. DNA of the CDR3: TGTGCCAGCAGCTTAGGAGAGTACGAGCAGTACTTC. Its protein product is CASSLGEYEQYF.

V usage is TRBV6-1 and J usage is TRBJ1-5, with unresolved D. The germline V gene has CDR1 MNHNS and CDR2 SASEGT. The V and J ends lost 7 bases and 1 base respectively, with 8 bases between them. The CDR3 is 13 residues long. The CDR3, as DNA: TGTGCCAGCATCGAGGACAGCAATCAGCCCCAGCATTTT. This gives the protein CASIEDSNQPQHF.

Here the CDR3 DNA reads TGTGCCAGCAGTGCAATTAACACCGGGGAGCTGTTTTTT. It encodes CASSAINTGELFF. The chain combines TRBV27 with TRBJ2-2; unclear D gene. V lost 5 bases, J lost 2 bases, and 6 bases lay in between. The CDR3 loop spans 13 amino acids. Germline CDR1 reads MNHEY; CDR2 reads SMNVEV (reference sequence).

The gene calls are TRBV20-1 and TRBJ2-2; tentative D call: TRBD1 (5 bases). Trimming took 1 base from V and 0 from J, leaving 6 bases between them. CDR3 length equals 14 residues. Germline CDR1 DFQATT, CDR2 SNEGSKA (reference sequence). The CDR3 DNA reads as TGCAGTGCTAGAGGACAGACGAACACCGGGGAGCTGTTTTTT. Protein: CSARGQTNTGELFF.

This clonotype was counted at least ten times. The genes are TRBV7-8 and TRBJ2-7; the D gene is possibly TRBD2 (5 bases). The CDR3 totals 14 residues. Germline V CDR1 and CDR2: SGHVS, FQNEAQ. The V gene lost 5 bases and the J gene lost 2 bases, with 13 bases spanning the gap. CDR3 amino acids: CASSEGSFAYEQYF. The CDR3 DNA sequence: TGTGCCAGCAGCGAGGGTAGTTTCGCCTACGAGCAGTACTTC.

Only a few counts were recorded for this clonotype. The J gene is TRBJ1-3, the V gene TRBV18; D is unresolved. The CDR3 has 14 residues. Trimming removed 3 bases from V and 2 bases from J, with 8 bases in between. Germline values: CDR1 KGHSH, CDR2 LQKENI. CDR3 loop: CASSPRQPGNTIYF. The DNA for the CDR3 is TGTGCCAGCTCACCCCGGCAGCCTGGAAACACCATATATTTT. Complete variable domain (other parts from reference TRBV18 and TRBJ1-3): NAGVMQNPRHLVRRRGQEARLRCSPMKGHSHVYWYRQLPEEGLKFMVYLQKENIIDESGMPKERFSAEFPKEGPSILRIQQVVRGDSAAYFCASSPRQPGNTIYFGEGSWLTVV.